These 32 T cell receptor beta chains originate from one sample sequenced in a study of blood T cell repertoires in COVID-19. TCRdb's table, derived via immunoSEQ multiplex PCR, lists solely in-frame clones and lacks some. Of under 200,000 clones in the sample, roughly 80% were seen once. Input material: peripheral blood. Receptors originate from a man in his 60s with acute or convalescent COVID-19.

This chain uses TRBV9 with TRBJ2-1, with 12 bases fitting TRBD2. The CDR3 loop spans 12 amino acids. Trimming cost V 4 bases and J 15 bases; bases outside gene matches: 5. Germline V gene sequence: CDR1 SGDLS, CDR2 YYNGEE. The CDR3 sequence: CASSPSGGDGFF. The CDR3 bases are TGTGCCAGCAGCCCTAGCGGGGGGGACGGGTTCTTC.

V usage is TRBV19 and J usage is TRBJ1-5; D is unclear. V was shortened by 2 bases and J by 0 bases, with 23 bases between the two germline ends. Per the germline V gene, CDR1 is LNHDA and CDR2 is SQIVND (reference sequence). The CDR3 contains 20 residues. The CDR3, as DNA: TGTGCCAGTAGTATATCGGTCCGAATCACTCGCCTTTATAGCAATCAGCCCCAGCATTTT. This translates into CASSISVRITRLYSNQPQHF.

This chain uses TRBV19 with TRBJ1-2, with D perhaps TRBD1 (5 bases). Germline V gene sequence: CDR1 LNHDA, CDR2 SQIVND (reference sequence). The CDR3 sequence is 14 residues long. Between the trimmed V and J ends, which lost 3 bases and 3 bases, there was a span of 11 bases. CDR3 sequence reads: CASSIRGRDYGYTF. CDR3 nucleotide sequence: TGTGCCAGTAGTATTAGAGGCAGGGACTATGGCTACACCTTC. The entire variable domain, with the rest obtained from reference TRBV19 and TRBJ1-2, is as follows: DGGITQSPKYLFRKEGQNVTLSCEQNLNHDAMYWYRQDPGQGLRLIYYSQIVNDFQKGDIAEGYSVSREKKESFPLTVTSAQKNPTAFYLCASSIRGRDYGYTFGSGTRLTVV.

The chain is built from TRBV2 and TRBJ2-1; TRBD1 agrees at 9 bases. The CDR3 covers 15 residues. CDR1 and CDR2 from the germline V gene are SNHLY and FYNNEI. Trimming at V came to 6 bases and at J to 3 bases, leaving 6 bases not matched to a gene. CDR3 bases: TGTGCCAGCAGCCGACAGGGGGTCGGCTACAATGAGCAGTTCTTC. Translating gives CASSRQGVGYNEQFF.

The rearrangement uses TRBV12-5 and TRBJ2-7, with 7 bases lining up with TRBD2. Per the germline V gene, CDR1 is LGHNT and CDR2 is FRNRAP. The CDR3 sequence is 16 residues long. Trimming at V came to 2 bases and at J to 4 bases, leaving 11 bases not matched to a gene. In DNA form, the CDR3 reads TGTGCTAGTGGTTTGAGGGTGCGGCGGGAGTGGTACGAGCAGTACTTC. Translated, it gives CASGLRVRREWYEQYF.

This clone was seen more than once but under ten times. The CDR3 DNA reads TGTGCCAGCAGTTATAAGGGGTATGGCTACACCTTC. Its protein is CASSYKGYGYTF. The chain uses TRBV6-5 and TRBJ1-2; a possible D gene is TRBD1 (5 bases). Germline V gives CDR1 MNHEY, CDR2 SVGAGI. The CDR3 has 12 amino acids. Trimming pared 3 bases from V and 5 bases from J, leaving 7 bases between.

This clone has only a few counts. The chain couples TRBV19 to TRBJ1-2, with no clear D. The V end was cut by 10 bases, the J end by 4 bases, with 19 bases between. This CDR3 contains 14 residues. From germline, CDR1 is LNHDA and CDR2 SQIVND (reference sequence). The CDR3 DNA is TGTGCCACGTCCGCGGCCGCACCCGTCTATGGCTACACCTTC. Translating it yields CATSAAAPVYGYTF.

The chain uses TRBV7-9 and TRBJ2-1, with 10 bases fitting TRBD2. The CDR3 runs 17 residues. J lost 1 base, V lost 5 bases, and 8 bases had no gene match. From germline, CDR1 is SEHNR and CDR2 FQNEAQ (reference sequence). The CDR3 loop is CASSDRTSGVSYNEQFF. CDR3 nucleotide sequence: TGTGCCAGCAGCGATAGAACTAGCGGGGTTTCCTACAATGAGCAGTTCTTC.

The V call is TRBV6-5, the J call TRBJ2-1; 7 bases are a match to TRBD2. There are 15 residues in the CDR3. CDR1 is MNHEY and CDR2 is SVGAGI in the germline V gene. J gave up 4 bases and V 6 bases, and 9 bases lay outside the gene matches. CDR3 nucleotides: TGTGCCAGCAGGGTCAGTGAGGGACTATACAATGAGCAGTTCTTC. Translated: CASRVSEGLYNEQFF.

This clone was seen a single time. This chain connects TRBV6-1 to TRBJ2-4; D is perhaps TRBD2 (5 bases). Germline V gene sequence: CDR1 MNHNS, CDR2 SASEGT. The CDR3 loop spans 16 amino acids. Deletions cut 4 bases from V and 0 bases from J, with 13 bases between. CDR3 residues: CASSGGNRLAKNIQYF. The CDR3 nucleotides read TGTGCCAGCAGTGGAGGGAATAGACTAGCCAAAAACATTCAGTACTTC.

CDR3 loop: CATSRGVGDGYTF. CDR3 coding DNA: TGTGCCACCAGCAGAGGCGTAGGGGATGGCTACACCTTC. This rearrangement joins TRBV15 to TRBJ1-2; possibly TRBD1 for D (5 bases). This CDR3 comprises 13 residues. CDR1 is LNHNV, CDR2 YYDKDF, per germline (reference sequence). Trimming left V 1 base short and J 6 bases short, with 9 bases between.

This clone came up once. V and J are TRBV11-3 and TRBJ2-1; TRBD2 matches at 9 bases. The germline gives CDR1 SGHNT, CDR2 YENEEA. The CDR3 is 15 residues long. V lost 5 bases, J lost 4 bases, and 6 bases stayed unmatched. In DNA form, the CDR3 reads TGTGCCAGCAGCCAACTAGCGGGCACATACAATGAGCAGTTCTTC. Its protein product is CASSQLAGTYNEQFF.

The chain recombines TRBV2 with TRBJ2-4, with D maybe TRBD1 (7 bases). The CDR3 has 15 amino acids. The V end was cut by 5 bases, the J end by 3 bases, with 14 bases between. Germline V gene data show CDR1 as SNHLY and CDR2 as FYNNEI. In DNA form, the CDR3 reads TGTGCCAGCAGTTACAGGGGAGGCGGCAAAAACATTCAGTACTTC. Translated: CASSYRGGGKNIQYF.

Only a few counts were recorded for this clone. V gene TRBV7-9 combines with J gene TRBJ1-1; 7 nucleotides line up with TRBD1. The CDR3 extends over 12 amino acids. Unmatched junction bases numbered 6, after V lost 5 bases and J lost 9 bases. From germline, CDR1 is SEHNR and CDR2 FQNEAQ (reference sequence). The DNA of the CDR3 is TGTGCCAGCAGCAACCGGGACAGCCAAGCTTTCTTT. This encodes CASSNRDSQAFF. The complete variable domain, with remaining parts taken from reference TRBV7-9 and TRBJ1-1, reads DTGVSQNPRHKITKRGQNVTFRCDPISEHNRLYWYRQTLGQGPEFLTYFQNEAQLEKSRLLSDRFSAERPKGSFSTLEIQRTEQGDSAMYLCASSNRDSQAFFGQGTRLTVV.

The V call is TRBV27, the J call TRBJ2-3, with unresolved D. Germline-derived CDR1 and CDR2 are MNHEY and SMNVEV (reference sequence). Trimming stripped 2 bases from V and 7 bases from J, with 16 bases between. The CDR3 totals 15 residues. CDR3 nucleotides: TGTGCCAGCAGTTTAGGGCTCTTCGTCTCTAATACGCAGTATTTT. Translating it yields CASSLGLFVSNTQYF.

The CDR3 loop is CASSRLAGGSDTQYF. Written as DNA, the CDR3 is TGTGCCAGCAGTCGCCTAGCGGGGGGGTCAGATACGCAGTATTTT. V is TRBV2 and J is TRBJ2-3, with 12 bases aligning to TRBD2. The CDR3 has 15 residues. Trimming at V came to 5 bases and at J to 4 bases, leaving 4 bases not matched to a gene. The germline V gene has CDR1 SNHLY and CDR2 FYNNEI.

The chain recombines TRBV19 with TRBJ1-2, with TRBD1 matching over 12 bases. The CDR3 contains 18 residues. V was pared by 5 bases and J by 2 bases, with 12 bases of the junction left unmatched. Germline V CDR1 and CDR2: LNHDA, SQIVND (reference sequence). CDR3 coding DNA: TGTGCCAGTAGTGCCATAGCCGGGACAGGGGGCTTCAACTATGGCTACACCTTC. This gives the protein CASSAIAGTGGFNYGYTF.

In this sample, this clone turned up once. The chain recombines TRBV6-1 with TRBJ2-1, with D unclear. CDR1 is MNHNS, CDR2 SASEGT, per germline. The CDR3 sequence is 13 residues long. V lost 2 bases, J lost 4 bases, and 6 bases lay in between. For the CDR3, the DNA is TGTGCCAGCAGTGAATACACGTACAATGAGCAGTTCTTC. As protein: CASSEYTYNEQFF.

The chain uses TRBV4-1 and TRBJ2-1, with 7 bases identical to TRBD2. Trimming removed 0 bases from V and 11 bases from J; junction bases left unmatched: 19. CDR1 is MGHRA, CDR2 YSYEKL, per germline. CDR3 size: 18 residues. The DNA of the CDR3 is TGCGCCAGCAGCCAAGATAAGAGGAGCGGGACGGCCCCAATGAAGCAGTTCTTC. It yields the protein CASSQDKRSGTAPMKQFF.

The J gene is TRBJ2-2, the V gene TRBV6-2 or TRBV6-3; D unresolved. V lost 2 bases to trimming and J lost 4 bases, with 8 bases between them. The CDR3 covers 14 residues. The germline V gene has CDR1 MNHEY and CDR2 SVGEGT. The CDR3 DNA reads as TGTGCCAGCAGTTACGGCGGAGCCACCGGGGAGCTGTTTTTT. It encodes CASSYGGATGELFF.

This clone is a singleton in its sample. V gene TRBV19 combines with J gene TRBJ1-3; D ambiguous. V shed 1 base and J shed 4 bases, with 14 bases lying between them. Per germline, CDR1 LNHDA and CDR2 SQIVND (reference sequence). CDR3 length equals 16 residues. The CDR3 region is CASSIVEGRSGNTIYF. CDR3 sequence (DNA): TGTGCCAGTAGTATAGTGGAGGGTAGGTCCGGAAACACCATATATTTT.

This chain links TRBV7-2 with TRBJ1-5; TRBD1 agrees at 8 bases. The length of the CDR3 is 16 residues. Germline V gives CDR1 SGHTA, CDR2 FQGNSA. After removal of 2 bases from V and 0 bases from J, the junction contained 3 bases not matched to a gene. CDR3 amino acids: CASSLRTGRSNQPQHF. The CDR3 coding sequence is TGTGCCAGCAGCTTAAGGACAGGGCGTAGCAATCAGCCCCAGCATTTT.

The chain employs TRBV6-5 and TRBJ1-1, with D perhaps matching TRBD1 (6 bases). V gave up 6 bases and J gave up 4 bases, with 15 bases separating them. The CDR3 loop spans 14 amino acids. CDR1 is MNHEY, CDR2 SVGAGI, per germline. The chain's CDR3 is CASRSQGSVTEAFF. CDR3 nucleotide sequence: TGTGCCAGCAGATCACAGGGATCAGTCACTGAAGCTTTCTTT.

V usage is TRBV5-1 and J usage is TRBJ2-2; D may be TRBD1 (5 bases). V was clipped by 0 bases and J by 7 bases, with 13 bases between them. The CDR3 spans 15 residues. Germline CDR1 is SGHRS and CDR2 is YFSETQ. The CDR3 region is CASSLGTGWGGELFF. CDR3 DNA: TGCGCCAGCAGCTTGGGAACAGGATGGGGCGGGGAGCTGTTTTTT.

The V call is TRBV30, the J call TRBJ1-5; 11 nucleotides align to TRBD1. Trimming removed 2 bases from V and 11 bases from J; junction bases left unmatched: 8. The CDR3 runs 14 residues. Looked up from germline, CDR1 is GTSNPN and CDR2 is SVGIG (reference sequence). The CDR3 loop is CAWSRGQGEEAQHF. The DNA of the CDR3 is TGTGCCTGGAGTAGGGGACAGGGGGAAGAAGCCCAGCATTTT.

The rearrangement joins TRBV5-1 to TRBJ1-6; no definite D call. CDR3 length: 14 amino acids. Per the germline V gene, CDR1 is SGHRS and CDR2 is YFSETQ. Trimming shortened V by 4 bases and J by 3 bases, and 8 bases separated the two germline ends. The CDR3 spells CASSPGYYNSPLHF. For the CDR3, the DNA is TGCGCCAGCAGCCCGGGGTACTATAATTCACCCCTCCACTTT.

The V gene is TRBV5-5, the J gene TRBJ1-2; TRBD1 matches at 9 bases. The CDR3 extends over 16 amino acids. V was pared by 7 bases and J by 4 bases, with 14 bases of the junction left unmatched. Germline CDR1 is SGHKS and CDR2 is YYEKEE (reference sequence). Here the CDR3 DNA reads TGTGCCAGCTCCCGGGACAGGGCGGTTAGTGCCTATGGCTACACCTTC. As protein: CASSRDRAVSAYGYTF.

In DNA, the CDR3 is TGTGCCACCAGTGCGGCGGAAGGATACAATGAGCAGTTCTTC. Translating gives CATSAAEGYNEQFF. The chain recombines TRBV24-1 with TRBJ2-1; D is undetermined. Germline V gene sequence: CDR1 KGHDR, CDR2 SFDVKD. CDR3 length: 14 amino acids. The V and J ends lost 5 bases and 4 bases respectively, with 11 bases between them.

The gene calls are TRBV12-3 or TRBV12-4 and TRBJ1-2; TRBD1 is a possible D gene (5 bases). The CDR3 loop spans 13 amino acids. Trimming stripped 2 bases from V and 8 bases from J, with 12 bases between. The CDR3 DNA sequence: TGTGCCAGCAGTTTAATACGGGAGGGGGGCTACACCTTC. Its translation: CASSLIREGGYTF.

The chain is built from TRBV5-1 and TRBJ2-1; 7 nucleotides align to TRBD1. V gave up 5 bases and J gave up 0 bases; unmatched junction bases: 5. This CDR3 spans 15 amino acids. CDR1 SGHRS and CDR2 YFSETQ come from the germline V gene. DNA for the CDR3: TGCGCCAGCAGGGACCACAGGGGCTCCTACAATGAGCAGTTCTTC. It is translated as CASRDHRGSYNEQFF.

The chain uses TRBV6-4 and TRBJ1-4, with a weak D call TRBD1 (5 bases). Germline loops: CDR1 MRHNA, CDR2 SNTAGT. The length of the CDR3 is 13 residues. Trimming left V 0 bases short and J 10 bases short, with 9 bases between. This chain's CDR3 is CASSDSGGGKLFF. The CDR3 bases are TGTGCCAGCAGTGACTCTGGGGGGGGAAAACTGTTTTTT.

The V and J genes are TRBV7-2 and TRBJ2-1; 8 bases are shared with TRBD2. The germline V gene has CDR1 SGHTA and CDR2 FQGNSA. V trimming: 3 bases; J trimming: 6 bases; junction bases outside the gene matches: 10. There are 16 residues in the CDR3. This CDR3 is CASSFLSGGGGNEQFF. Here the CDR3 DNA reads TGTGCCAGCAGCTTCCTTTCGGGGGGGGGCGGCAATGAGCAGTTCTTC.